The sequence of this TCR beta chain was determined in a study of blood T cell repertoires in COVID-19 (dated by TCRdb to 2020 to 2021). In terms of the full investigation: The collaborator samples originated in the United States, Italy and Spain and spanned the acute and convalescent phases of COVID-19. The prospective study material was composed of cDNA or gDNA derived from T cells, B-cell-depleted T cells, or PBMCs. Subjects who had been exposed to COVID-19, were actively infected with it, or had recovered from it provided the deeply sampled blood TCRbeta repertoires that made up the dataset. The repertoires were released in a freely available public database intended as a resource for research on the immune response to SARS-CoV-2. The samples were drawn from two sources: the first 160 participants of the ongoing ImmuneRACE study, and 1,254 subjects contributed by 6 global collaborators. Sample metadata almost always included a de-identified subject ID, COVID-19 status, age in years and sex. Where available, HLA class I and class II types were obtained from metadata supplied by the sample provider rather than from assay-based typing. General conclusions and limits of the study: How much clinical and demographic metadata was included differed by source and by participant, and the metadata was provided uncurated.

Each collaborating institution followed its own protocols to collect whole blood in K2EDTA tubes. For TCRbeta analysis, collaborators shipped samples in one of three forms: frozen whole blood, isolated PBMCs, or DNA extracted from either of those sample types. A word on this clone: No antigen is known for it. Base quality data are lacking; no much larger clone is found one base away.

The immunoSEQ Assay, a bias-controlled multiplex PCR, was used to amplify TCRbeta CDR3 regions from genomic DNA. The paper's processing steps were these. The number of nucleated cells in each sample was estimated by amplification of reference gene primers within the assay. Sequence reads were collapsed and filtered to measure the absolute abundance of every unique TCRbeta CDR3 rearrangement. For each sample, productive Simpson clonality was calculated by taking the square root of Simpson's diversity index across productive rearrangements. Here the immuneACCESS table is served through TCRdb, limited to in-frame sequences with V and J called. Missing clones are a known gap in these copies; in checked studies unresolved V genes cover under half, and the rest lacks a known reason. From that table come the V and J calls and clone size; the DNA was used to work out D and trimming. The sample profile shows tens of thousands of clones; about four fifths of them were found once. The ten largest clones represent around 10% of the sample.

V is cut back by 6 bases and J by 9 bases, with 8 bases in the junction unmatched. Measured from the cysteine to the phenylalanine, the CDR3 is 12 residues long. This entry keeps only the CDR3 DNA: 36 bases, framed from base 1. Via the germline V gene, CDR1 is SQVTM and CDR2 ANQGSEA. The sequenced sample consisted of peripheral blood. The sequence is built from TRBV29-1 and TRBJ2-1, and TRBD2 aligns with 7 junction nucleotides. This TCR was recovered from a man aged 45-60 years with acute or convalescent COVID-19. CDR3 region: CSVYTSDAEQFF. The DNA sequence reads TGCAGCGTGTACACTAGCGATGCTGAGCAGTTCTTC.